Listed below are T cell receptor beta chains from one sample, sequenced in a study of blood T cell repertoires in COVID-19. Libraries were prepared by immunoSEQ multiplex PCR; TCRdb keeps only in-frame clonotypes and omits some of them. The sample carries roughly 220,000 clones, roughly 80% recorded once. Sequenced material: peripheral blood. These receptors originate from a man aged 25 to 45 with active or convalescent COVID-19. Each CDR3 is given with its conserved first and last residue. Each record gives: D gene, clone size, V gene, J gene, CDR3 DNA, CDR3 protein. The D gene is left open where the match is weak. Clone size is stated in some rows and not others, as once, few, many or a class when expanded.

TRBD1,.,TRBV11-3,TRBJ2-1,TGTGCCAGCAGCTTCCGGGACAGCTCCTACAATGAGCAGTTCTTC,CASSFRDSSYNEQFF
TRBD2,few,TRBV5-4,TRBJ2-3,TGTGCCAGCAGCTTGACGGGACTAGTGGGTACGCATTTT,CASSLTGLVGTHF
.,.,TRBV7-2,TRBJ2-7,TGTGCCAGCAGCCCCCCCCCTGAGCGGAACTCCTACGAGCAGTACTTC,CASSPPPERNSYEQYF
TRBD2,.,TRBV5-1,TRBJ2-1,TGCGCCAGCAGCCCGGGGGGGAGCTCCTACAATGAGCAGTTCTTC,CASSPGGSSYNEQFF
TRBD1,.,TRBV30,TRBJ1-5,TGTGCCTGGAACGACAGGGGCCCCTTGCATTTT,CAWNDRGPLHF
TRBD1,.,TRBV9,TRBJ2-4,TGTGCCAGCAGCGTAGATCCGGGACAGGGAAACATTCAGTACTTC,CASSVDPGQGNIQYF
TRBD1,few,TRBV6-2/TRBV6-3,TRBJ1-5,TGTGCCAGCACCCCTCGACAGGGAGAATCGCCCCAGCATTTT,CASTPRQGESPQHF
.,.,TRBV5-1,TRBJ1-4,TGCGCCAGCAGCCCGGGGACAACTAATGAAAAACTGTTTTTT,CASSPGTTNEKLFF
TRBD1,.,TRBV7-6,TRBJ1-4,TGTGCCAGCAGCTTACTTCAGGGACAGCCTAATGAAAAACTGTTTTTT,CASSLLQGQPNEKLFF
.,.,TRBV11-2,TRBJ2-1,TGTGCCAGCAGCTTATTAATTGGCTATGAGCAGTTCTTC,CASSLLIGYEQFF
TRBD2,.,TRBV11-2,TRBJ2-2,TGTGCCAGCAGCTGGAGGCTAGCGGGGAGTACCGGGGAGCTGTTTTTT,CASSWRLAGSTGELFF
.,.,TRBV7-6,TRBJ2-7,TGTGCCAGCAGCTTAGAGGAAGCCAACGTAGGGGCCTACGAGCAGTACTTC,CASSLEEANVGAYEQYF
.,.,TRBV28,TRBJ1-2,TGTGCCAGCAGTTTATCGGCAGCGCGTGGCTATGGCTACACCTTC,CASSLSAARGYGYTF
.,.,TRBV6-6,TRBJ2-3,TGTGCCAGCACCCCTATGGACTATGGAATCACAGATACGCAGTATTTT,CASTPMDYGITDTQYF
.,.,TRBV7-8,TRBJ2-5,TGTGCCAGCAGCTTAGGAGGGAGCGCCATCCCAGAGACCCAGTACTTC,CASSLGGSAIPETQYF
TRBD1,once,TRBV6-5,TRBJ1-2,TGTGCCAGCAGTAGGGGGCGCGGCAATGGCTACACCTTC,CASSRGRGNGYTF
.,once,TRBV29-1,TRBJ1-4,TGCAGCGTGGGGGAGGGGGATGAAAAACTGTTTTTT,CSVGEGDEKLFF
.,.,TRBV6-5,TRBJ1-4,TGTGCCAGCAGTTACAGTGGGGCAGTTCTTAATGAAAAACTGTTTTTT,CASSYSGAVLNEKLFF
.,.,TRBV6-2/TRBV6-3,TRBJ2-1,TGTGCCAGCAGTTATGTAGGGGGTGAGCAGTTCTTC,CASSYVGGEQFF
.,once,TRBV24-1,TRBJ1-5,TGTGCCACCAGTGATAACTATAGCAATCAGCCCCAGCATTTT,CATSDNYSNQPQHF
.,.,TRBV7-2,TRBJ2-3,TGTGCCAGCGAGGTTGCGATAGGGAGTACGCAGTATTTT,CASEVAIGSTQYF
.,.,TRBV11-3,TRBJ2-3,TGTGCCAGCAGTAAAGGGGAAAGGACCACTAGCACAGATACGCAGTATTTT,CASSKGERTTSTDTQYF
.,few,TRBV19,TRBJ2-7,TGTGCCAGTAGTTCCCCATACCGACTCGAGGACGAGCAGTACTTC,CASSSPYRLEDEQYF
TRBD1,.,TRBV5-1,TRBJ1-1,TGCGCCAGCAGCAGCTCCGGGACAGGGGTGACTGAAGCTTTCTTT,CASSSSGTGVTEAFF
.,.,TRBV7-2,TRBJ2-7,TGTGCCAGCAGCTCCAACCCAGGGGGAGGCAGGTACGAGCAGTACTTC,CASSSNPGGGRYEQYF
.,.,TRBV13,TRBJ2-7,TGTGCCAGCAGCCCTCGCCAGGACGAGCAGTACTTC,CASSPRQDEQYF
.,.,TRBV11-2,TRBJ2-1,TGTGCCAGCAGCTCCTCTCGGGGGAATGAGCAGTTCTTC,CASSSSRGNEQFF
.,once,TRBV5-4,TRBJ2-3,TGTGCCAGCAGCTTGGGGCCCCCAAGCACAGATACGCAGTATTTT,CASSLGPPSTDTQYF
.,once,TRBV19,TRBJ1-5,TGTGCCAGCTCAGGGGATAGGAGTCAGCCCCAGCATTTT,CASSGDRSQPQHF
TRBD2,.,TRBV19,TRBJ2-3,TGTGCCAGTAGTCCGCGGGGGAGCACAGATACGCAGTATTTT,CASSPRGSTDTQYF
.,few,TRBV4-3,TRBJ2-6,TGCGCCAGCAGCCAAGATAAACCGGGGGCTGGGGCCAACGTCCTGACTTTC,CASSQDKPGAGANVLTF
.,.,TRBV10-3,TRBJ1-1,TGTGCCATCAGTTATACAGTAATAAGCACTGAAGCTTTCTTT,CAISYTVISTEAFF
TRBD1,.,TRBV5-1,TRBJ2-5,TGCGCCAGCAGCAAGGAGGGGACAGGGGAATTGACCCAGTACTTC,CASSKEGTGELTQYF
TRBD2,.,TRBV6-4,TRBJ2-1,TGTGCCAGCAGTGACGTGGGGACTAGCGGGGGCCCCTTGTTCTTC,CASSDVGTSGGPLFF
TRBD1,.,TRBV2,TRBJ2-5,TGTGCCAGCAGTCTGGGACAGGGTAGCGAGACCCAGTACTTC,CASSLGQGSETQYF